Listed below are T cell receptor beta chains from one sample, sequenced in a study of CXCR3-negative and CXCR3-positive naive CD8 T cells. Each CDR3 protein gets one entry in TCRdb, which reprocessed the 5' RACE reads and gives no DNA. The ten top clones account for around 0.99%, within a sample of about 90,000 distinct CDR3 sequences. The sequenced sample was naive CXCR3- CD8+ T cells from blood. The receptors come from a human donor in good health. Some clones in this sample may be carry-over from other donors' samples. The CDR3 runs from the conserved cysteine through the conserved F or W.

j_call v_call cdr3_aa
TRBJ1-3 TRBV29-1 CSAGGTSSGNTIYF
TRBJ1-2 TRBV6-5 CASSDREPVYYGYTF
TRBJ2-7 TRBV6-6 CASSSGQLYEQYF
TRBJ2-6 TRBV6-2/TRBV6-3 CASSYRGSGANVLTF
TRBJ2-7 TRBV4-1 CTSSHGQGAYEQYF
TRBJ1-1 TRBV7-9 CASAPSGTPDFF
TRBJ1-1 TRBV20-1 CSASSLGQGAFEAFF
TRBJ1-2 TRBV6-5 CASGEQGEYNYGYTF
TRBJ2-1 TRBV11-3 CASSLVAGDYNEQFF
TRBJ2-7 TRBV4-3 CASSQDRSGGIGYEQYF
TRBJ1-5 TRBV21-1 CASSKRHLGGSNQPQHF
TRBJ2-1 TRBV7-7 CASSLAPVFGHNEQFF
TRBJ2-7 TRBV7-9 CASSFGTGPLSYEQYF
TRBJ1-2 TRBV20-1 CSARERQTYGYTF
TRBJ2-1 TRBV9 CASSVFFGDGYNEQFF
TRBJ2-3 TRBV7-9 CASSLETGFTDTQYF
TRBJ1-6 TRBV6-5 CASSYSIPYRFNSPLHF
TRBJ2-3 TRBV27 CAGSLELAGVSGTDTQYF